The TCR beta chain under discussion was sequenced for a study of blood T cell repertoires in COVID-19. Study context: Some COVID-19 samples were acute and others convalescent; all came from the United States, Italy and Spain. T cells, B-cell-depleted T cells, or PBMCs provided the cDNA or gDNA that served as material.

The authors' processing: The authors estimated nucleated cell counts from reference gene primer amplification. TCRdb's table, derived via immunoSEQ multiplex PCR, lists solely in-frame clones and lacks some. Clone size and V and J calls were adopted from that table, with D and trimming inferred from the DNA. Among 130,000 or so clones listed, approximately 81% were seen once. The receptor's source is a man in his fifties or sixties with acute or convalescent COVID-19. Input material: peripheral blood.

CDR3 sequence: CASRETGALGYTF. The CDR3 DNA reads TGTGCCAGCAGGGAGACAGGGGCCCTCGGCTACACCTTC. The chain is built from TRBV6-5 and TRBJ1-2, with 8 bases identical to TRBD1. The CDR3 covers 13 residues. J gave up 8 bases and V 6 bases, and 8 bases lay outside the gene matches. CDR1 and CDR2 (germline): MNHEY, SVGAGI.